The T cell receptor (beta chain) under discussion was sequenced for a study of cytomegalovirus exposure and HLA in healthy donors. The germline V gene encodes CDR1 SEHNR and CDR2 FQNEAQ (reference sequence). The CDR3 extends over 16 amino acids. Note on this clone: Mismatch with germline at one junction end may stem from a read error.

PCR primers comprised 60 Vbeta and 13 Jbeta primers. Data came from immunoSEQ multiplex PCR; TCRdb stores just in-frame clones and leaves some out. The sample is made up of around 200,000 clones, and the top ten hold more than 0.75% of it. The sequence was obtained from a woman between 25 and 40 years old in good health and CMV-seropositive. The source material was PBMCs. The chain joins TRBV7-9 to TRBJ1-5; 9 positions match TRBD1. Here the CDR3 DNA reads TGTGCCAGCAGTCGCGAACAGGGGGCTTTCAATCAGTCCCAGCATTTT. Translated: CASSREQGAFNQSQHF.